The 19 T cell receptor beta chains in this list originate from one sample, sequenced in a study of T-cell memory formation after mild COVID-19. A single record per CDR3 protein comes from TCRdb applying MiXCR to the 5' RACE reads. In the table there are over 130,000 distinct CDR3 sequences, around 15% of which are singletons. Sequencing input: PBMCs or a T cell subset sorted from them (not recorded which). Every receptor here comes from an adult woman who had mild COVID-19 (a few samples of this study predate the infection). Cell type and time point are not known.

This clonotype is medium-sized by share. V is TRBV14 and J is TRBJ2-3; the D call may be TRBD1 or TRBD2 (5 bases each). Trimming pared 3 bases from V and 7 bases from J, leaving 17 bases between. This CDR3 region has 15 residues. CDR1 and CDR2 (germline): SGHDN, FVKESK. CDR3 nucleotide sequence: TGTGCCAGCAGCCAGGGGTCCTCGTGGGGGAATACGCAGTATTTT. Translating it yields CASSQGSSWGNTQYF.

This chain joins TRBV12-3 or TRBV12-4 and TRBJ2-2; a possible D gene is TRBD1 (6 bases). V dropped 5 bases and J dropped 0 bases, with 16 bases sitting between them. CDR3 size: 17 residues. CDR3 in DNA: TGTGCCAGCAGTAAACTTAACAGGGCCCCGAACACCGGGGAGCTGTTTTTT. Protein product: CASSKLNRAPNTGELFF.

The sample holds many counts of this clonotype. The chain has TRBV7-2 and TRBJ2-3; a possible D gene is TRBD2 (5 bases). CDR3 size: 12 residues. V lost 3 bases and J lost 5, with 6 bases in between. CDR1 and CDR2 from the germline V gene are SGHTA and FQGNSA. CDR3 nucleotide sequence: TGTGCCAGCAGCTTCGAGGGAGATACGCAGTATTTT. Protein sequence: CASSFEGDTQYF.

The genes are TRBV6-1 and TRBJ1-2, with D hard to call. This CDR3 spans 13 amino acids. The germline gives CDR1 MNHNS, CDR2 SASEGT. V was clipped by 1 base and J by 1 base, with 4 bases between them. The CDR3 sequence: CASSEEINYGYTF. The DNA of the CDR3 is TGTGCCAGCAGTGAAGAGATTAACTATGGCTACACCTTC.

This rearrangement joins TRBV6-5 to TRBJ1-6, with TRBD1 identical over 8 bases. The CDR3 runs 15 residues. Losses at the gene ends were 6 bases for V and 3 bases for J; bases not matched to a gene: 4. The germline gives CDR1 MNHEY, CDR2 SVGAGI. The CDR3 sequence is CASSSGTGYNSPLHF. The CDR3 DNA is TGTGCCAGCAGCTCCGGGACAGGCTATAATTCACCCCTCCACTTT.

There are a few counts of this clonotype. The chain joins TRBV6-5 to TRBJ2-1; D unresolved. CDR1 MNHEY and CDR2 SVGAGI come from the germline V gene. The V end was cut by 7 bases, the J end by 8 bases, with 12 bases between. The CDR3 runs 12 residues. CDR3 protein: CASTPAGDEQFF. CDR3 in DNA: TGTGCCAGCACCCCAGCTGGGGATGAGCAGTTCTTC.

The rearrangement links TRBV5-1 to TRBJ2-7; weak D call: TRBD2 (6 bases). V was trimmed by 0 bases and J by 0 bases, leaving 13 bases between them. In germline, CDR1 is SGHRS, CDR2 YFSETQ. The CDR3 loop spans 16 amino acids. CDR3 loop: CASSLVGGDPSYEQYF. CDR3 bases: TGCGCCAGCAGCTTGGTAGGAGGGGACCCCTCCTACGAGCAGTACTTC.

This clonotype was seen more than once but under ten times. The genes are TRBV12-3 or TRBV12-4 and TRBJ1-5; D is unresolved. Trimming took off 5 bases at V and 0 bases at J, with 8 bases between the two ends. This CDR3 is 14 amino acids long. CDR3 in amino acids: CASSRTSSNQPQHF. CDR3 bases: TGTGCCAGCAGTCGGACGAGTAGCAATCAGCCCCAGCATTTT.

This clonotype was detected only a few times. V usage is TRBV9 and J usage is TRBJ2-1; D unresolved. The V end lost 0 bases, the J end lost 9 bases, and 19 bases lay between the germline ends. The CDR3 totals 16 residues. Germline CDR1 reads SGDLS; CDR2 reads YYNGEE. CDR3 nucleotide sequence: TGTGCCAGCAGCGTAGGAGGTTCGGAACCAAAGGGTGAGCAGTTCTTC. Translating gives CASSVGGSEPKGEQFF.

The chain carries TRBV4-2 and TRBJ1-5; maybe TRBD1 (6 bases). Per germline, CDR1 LGHNA and CDR2 YNFKEQ. Trimming took off 0 bases at V and 4 bases at J, with 13 bases between the two ends. The CDR3 spans 16 residues. CDR3 DNA: TGTGCCAGCAGCCAAGAGGCAGGGGCGATTAATCAGCCCCAGCATTTT. Translating it yields CASSQEAGAINQPQHF.

This clonotype appeared a few times. J is TRBJ1-1 and V is TRBV11-2; D possibly corresponds to TRBD1 (6 bases). The CDR3 runs 14 residues. Trimming pared 3 bases from V and 6 bases from J, leaving 14 bases between. Germline CDR1 is SGHAT and CDR2 is FQNNGV. CDR3 nucleotide sequence: TGTGCCAGCAGCTTTGAGGGGGATGGCTCTGAAGCTTTCTTT. This translates into CASSFEGDGSEAFF.

This clonotype was counted at least ten times. Written as DNA, the CDR3 is TGTGCCAGCAGTCTTGACAGGGGGCATAGCAATCAGCCCCAGCATTTT. Translation gives CASSLDRGHSNQPQHF. The V and J genes are TRBV12-3 or TRBV12-4 and TRBJ1-5; 10 bases agree with TRBD1. This CDR3 has 16 amino acids. Trimming cost V 5 bases and J 0 bases; bases outside gene matches: 4.

To note about this clonotype: Germline and junction disagree at one end, which may indicate a read error. The V call is TRBV7-7, the J call TRBJ2-2; tentatively, D is TRBD2 (6 bases). This CDR3 is 17 amino acids long. Germline assignment: CDR1 SSHAT and CDR2 FNYEAQ (reference sequence). CDR3 coding DNA: TGTGCTAGCAGCTTATCTCAAGCGGGCGCGAACACCGGGGAGCTGTTTTTT. This encodes CASSLSQAGANTGELFF.

V is TRBV7-6 and J is TRBJ2-1, with a tentative D call TRBD2 (6 bases). The CDR3 covers 14 residues. V was pared by 2 bases and J by 7 bases, with 12 bases between. Germline lookup yields CDR1 SGHVS and CDR2 FNYEAQ. The CDR3 region has the DNA TGTGCCAGCAGCTTACGGGACTCGAAAAATGAGCAGTTCTTC. Residues: CASSLRDSKNEQFF.

This clonotype appeared many times. The rearrangement links TRBV7-9 to TRBJ2-3; unclear D gene. V lost 1 base and J 4 bases, leaving 9 bases between the germline ends. Germline CDR1 reads SEHNR; CDR2 reads FQNEAQ (reference sequence). CDR3 length: 14 amino acids. The CDR3 protein is CASSLVVAPDTQYF. The CDR3, as DNA: TGTGCCAGCAGCTTAGTGGTGGCACCAGATACGCAGTATTTT.

The chain links TRBV29-1 to TRBJ2-3; TRBD1 aligns across 11 bases. The V and J ends lost 4 bases and 5 bases, in that order; junction bases with no gene match: 14. Germline CDR1 reads SQVTM; CDR2 reads ANQGSEA. This CDR3 comprises 17 residues. The CDR3 reads CSVGTETGTGGGDTQYF. DNA of the CDR3: TGCAGCGTTGGGACCGAAACCGGGACAGGGGGAGGAGATACGCAGTATTTT.

This clonotype has a handful of counts. This sequence joins TRBV12-3 or TRBV12-4 and TRBJ1-1; D uncertain. Trimming took 5 bases from V and 3 from J, leaving 10 bases between them. This CDR3 spans 13 amino acids. This CDR3 is CASSPSPYTEAFF. The CDR3 coding sequence is TGTGCCAGCAGTCCCTCCCCCTACACTGAAGCTTTCTTT.

The CDR3 DNA reads TGTGCCAGCAGCCGGTCGGTAAGCTCCTACAATGAGCAGTTCTTC. This codes for CASSRSVSSYNEQFF. This chain connects TRBV7-8 to TRBJ2-1; no reliable D call. The V end lost 5 bases, the J end lost 0 bases, and 11 bases lay between the germline ends. The CDR3 covers 15 residues. Germline CDR1 reads SGHVS; CDR2 reads FQNEAQ.

This clonotype occurred a few times. This chain uses TRBV5-6 with TRBJ2-7; 7 bases line up with TRBD1. Germline CDR1 is SGHDT and CDR2 is YYEEEE. The CDR3 contains 15 residues. The junction had 8 bases not matched to a gene; V was cut back by 1 base and J by 4 bases. The CDR3 sequence is CASSLSVGQRYEQYF. The CDR3 bases are TGTGCCAGCAGCTTGTCTGTGGGACAGCGGTACGAGCAGTACTTC.